The 19 T cell receptor beta chains presented below share a single source sample, sequenced in a study of T cell responses to AZD1222 COVID-19 vaccine. The method was immunoSEQ multiplex PCR; TCRdb's version includes in-frame clones alone and lacks a portion of them. In the table there are under 150,000 clones, roughly 88% of which are singletons. Sequenced material: peripheral blood, taken on day 0 of MenACWY control vaccination. Receptors originate from an adult in good health.

The chain links TRBV6-1 to TRBJ2-3, with D possibly TRBD1 on 5 matching bases. Germline assignment: CDR1 MNHNS and CDR2 SASEGT. This CDR3 has 16 amino acids. Trimming stripped 0 bases from V and 4 bases from J, with 14 bases between. The CDR3 region has the DNA TGTGCCAGCAGTGAAGCGATGGGGCAGGGCGCAGATACGCAGTATTTT. Protein: CASSEAMGQGADTQYF.

This clone was detected a few times. CDR3 region: CASSSPRASGSDEQFF. The CDR3 DNA is TGTGCCAGCAGCTCCCCCCGGGCTAGCGGGAGCGACGAGCAGTTCTTC. The chain is built from TRBV13 and TRBJ2-1; 10 bases are shared with TRBD2. The trim removed 4 bases at V and 10 bases at J, leaving 13 bases unmatched. The CDR3 length is 16 residues. Germline CDR1 and CDR2: PRHDT and FYEKMQ (reference sequence).

CDR3 region: CASSQKGEFAFF. DNA for the CDR3: TGTGCCAGCAGCCAGAAGGGGGAGTTTGCTTTCTTT. The chain carries TRBV3-1 (or the pseudogene TRBV3-2) and TRBJ1-1, with TRBD1 as a possible D gene (6 bases). The V and J ends lost 3 bases and 11 bases respectively, with 13 bases between them. Per germline, CDR1 LGHDT and CDR2 YNNKEL (reference sequence). This CDR3 has 12 amino acids.

The gene calls are TRBV6-1 and TRBJ2-7, with 7 bases that match TRBD2. Germline V lookup: CDR1 MNHNS, CDR2 SASEGT. This CDR3 comprises 15 residues. V was pared by 3 bases and J by 5 bases, with 10 bases of the junction left unmatched. DNA of the CDR3: TGTGCCAGCAGTGACCCAGCGGGAAATGTTCACGAGCAGTACTTC. This translates into CASSDPAGNVHEQYF.

The gene calls are TRBV6-5 and TRBJ1-3; D is perhaps TRBD1 (5 bases). In germline, CDR1 is MNHEY, CDR2 SVGAGI. V dropped 8 bases and J dropped 4 bases, with 12 bases sitting between them. CDR3 size: 13 residues. The CDR3 DNA follows: TGTGCCAGCCGGCGAGGGGACGGAAACACCATATATTTT. Its translation: CASRRGDGNTIYF.

The chain couples TRBV6-6 to TRBJ1-2; 10 positions agree with TRBD1. The ends lost 5 bases at V and 2 bases at J; junction bases unmatched: 14. The CDR3 extends over 18 amino acids. Germline values: CDR1 MNHNY, CDR2 SVGAGI (reference sequence). CDR3: CASSPRWDRGYPNYGYTF. The DNA of the CDR3 is TGTGCCAGCAGTCCACGTTGGGACAGGGGATATCCCAACTATGGCTACACCTTC.

Regarding this clone: At the DNA level, this CDR3 is encoded by other sequences in the same sample as well. V and J are TRBV5-4 and TRBJ1-2; D not resolved. Germline values: CDR1 SGHNT, CDR2 YYREEE (reference sequence). The CDR3 runs 14 residues. Trimming took 0 bases from V and 2 from J, leaving 8 bases between them. CDR3 protein: CASSLGAANYGYTF. The CDR3 DNA sequence: TGTGCCAGCAGCTTGGGGGCAGCCAACTATGGCTACACCTTC.

The genes are TRBV12-5 and TRBJ1-6; no reliable D call. The CDR3 loop spans 17 amino acids. From germline, CDR1 is LGHNT and CDR2 FRNRAP. Trimming removed 5 bases from V and 11 bases from J, with 25 bases in between. CDR3 residues: CASGPPPEGRGKAPLHF. Here the CDR3 DNA reads TGTGCTAGTGGTCCCCCTCCCGAGGGCCGAGGGAAGGCACCCCTCCACTTT.

This clone was observed a single time. V gene TRBV10-1 combines with J gene TRBJ2-4; D is unclear. The V end was cut by 0 bases, the J end by 3 bases, with 6 bases between. Germline loops: CDR1 WNHNN, CDR2 SYGVQD (reference sequence). This CDR3 contains 14 residues. The CDR3 DNA sequence: TGCGCCAGCAGTGAGTCAGTGTTCAAAAACATTCAGTACTTC. Amino acid sequence: CASSESVFKNIQYF.

This clone was detected only once. The chain links TRBV5-1 to TRBJ2-2, with D maybe TRBD1 (5 bases). CDR1 and CDR2 from the germline V gene are SGHRS and YFSETQ. There are 14 residues in the CDR3. V was clipped by 4 bases and J by 1 base, with 8 bases between them. This chain's CDR3 is CASSADRNTGELFF. DNA of the CDR3: TGCGCCAGCAGCGCAGACAGGAACACCGGGGAGCTGTTTTTT.

The table lists this clone with a few counts. The rearrangement joins TRBV15 to TRBJ1-5; D is unresolved. The V end lost 1 base, the J end lost 5 bases, and 3 bases lay between the germline ends. This CDR3 is 12 amino acids long. CDR1 and CDR2 from the germline V gene are LNHNV and YYDKDF (reference sequence). This CDR3 is CATSRVDQPQHF. For the CDR3, the DNA is TGTGCCACCAGCAGAGTTGATCAGCCCCAGCATTTT.

This rearrangement joins TRBV4-1 to TRBJ2-7, with 8 bases that match TRBD2. CDR3 length: 14 residues. CDR1 MGHRA and CDR2 YSYEKL come from the germline V gene. The trim removed 2 bases at V and 1 base at J, leaving 1 base unmatched. The CDR3 region is CASSQREGSYEQYF. Here the CDR3 DNA reads TGCGCCAGCAGCCAACGGGAGGGTTCCTACGAGCAGTACTTC.

The chain uses TRBV2 and TRBJ1-2; 7 positions agree with TRBD1. Germline loops: CDR1 SNHLY, CDR2 FYNNEI. V trimming: 6 bases; J trimming: 0 bases; junction bases outside the gene matches: 7. The CDR3 sequence is 15 residues long. The CDR3 DNA sequence: TGTGCCAGCAGAGACCGGGACAGAGCTAACTATGGCTACACCTTC. It codes for CASRDRDRANYGYTF.

This sequence joins TRBV5-8 and TRBJ2-7; weak D call: TRBD1 (6 bases). Per germline, CDR1 SGHTS and CDR2 YDEGEE. With 4 bases removed from V and 6 bases from J, the gap between germline ends came to 11 bases. The CDR3 runs 12 residues. The CDR3 reads CASSHRVGEQYF. In DNA form, the CDR3 reads TGTGCCAGCAGCCACAGGGTCGGCGAGCAGTACTTC.

This chain connects TRBV5-1 to TRBJ2-7; perhaps TRBD1 as D (6 bases). From germline, CDR1 is SGHRS and CDR2 YFSETQ. With 4 bases removed from V and 0 bases from J, the gap between germline ends came to 17 bases. CDR3 length equals 16 residues. CDR3 in amino acids: CASSVAGTSSSYEQYF. CDR3 in DNA: TGCGCCAGCAGCGTAGCCGGGACATCGAGCTCCTACGAGCAGTACTTC.

This clone showed up just a few times. The chain couples TRBV27 to TRBJ1-6, with TRBD1 identical over 8 bases. The CDR3 consists of 14 residues. V lost 3 bases and J lost 14; bases outside the gene matches: 9. Germline CDR1 is MNHEY and CDR2 is SMNVEV (reference sequence). CDR3 region: CASSFRTGRGALHF. CDR3 in DNA: TGTGCCAGCAGTTTCCGGACAGGGAGGGGGGCCCTCCACTTT.

The CDR3 DNA reads TGTGCCAGCAGCCAAAGGCCTGGGGTGTCCTACGAGCAGTACTTC. It translates to CASSQRPGVSYEQYF. The chain employs TRBV9 and TRBJ2-7; unclear D gene. The CDR3 totals 15 residues. The germline CDR1 and CDR2 sequences are SGDLS and YYNGEE. Between the trimmed V and J ends, which lost 4 bases and 1 base, there was a span of 15 bases.

The J gene is TRBJ2-3, the V gene TRBV7-2; 9 nucleotides agree with TRBD2. CDR3 length: 17 residues. From germline, CDR1 is SGHTA and CDR2 FQGNSA. The V and J ends lost 0 bases and 7 bases, in that order; junction bases with no gene match: 11. This CDR3 reads CASSLALGSGRMYTQYF. Written as DNA, the CDR3 is TGTGCCAGCAGCTTAGCGCTGGGTAGCGGGAGAATGTATACGCAGTATTTT.

This chain uses TRBV6-5 with TRBJ1-1; unclear D gene. The germline gives CDR1 MNHEY, CDR2 SVGAGI. The CDR3 is made up of 14 amino acids. The germline V and J ends were trimmed by 6 bases and 1 base, with 12 bases remaining between them. In DNA form, the CDR3 reads TGTGCCAGCAGCCTTGGACGGCGGAACACTGAAGCTTTCTTT. This sequence encodes CASSLGRRNTEAFF.